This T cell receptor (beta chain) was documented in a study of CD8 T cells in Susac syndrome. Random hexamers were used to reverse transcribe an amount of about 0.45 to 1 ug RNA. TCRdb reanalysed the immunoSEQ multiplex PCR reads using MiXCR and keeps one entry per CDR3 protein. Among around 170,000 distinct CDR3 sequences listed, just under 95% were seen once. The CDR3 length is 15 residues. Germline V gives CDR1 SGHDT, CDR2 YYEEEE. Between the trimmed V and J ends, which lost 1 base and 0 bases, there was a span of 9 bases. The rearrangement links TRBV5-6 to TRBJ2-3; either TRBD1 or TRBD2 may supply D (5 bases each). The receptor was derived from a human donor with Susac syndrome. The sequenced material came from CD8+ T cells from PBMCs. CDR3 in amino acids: CASSLPGTSTDTQYF. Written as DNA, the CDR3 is TGTGCCAGCAGCTTGCCAGGGACGAGCACAGATACGCAGTATTTT.